The TCR beta chain under discussion was sequenced for a study of pediatric ulcerative colitis. Study-wide findings and caveats: This repertoire reflects total lymphocytes rather than subpopulations like regulatory T cells.

The survey-level immunoSEQ assay was used. Using immunoSEQ multiplex PCR, the repertoire was profiled, and TCRdb retains in-frame clones only, with some absent. The sample shows 8,500 to 13,000 clones, roughly four fifths of them seen only once. Rectal tissue came from one to two pinch biopsies taken at colonoscopy. Germline V gives CDR1 SQVTM, CDR2 ANQGSEA. V gave up 2 bases and J gave up 4 bases; unmatched junction bases: 9. CDR3 length equals 15 residues. Worth noting for this clone: Its antigen is currently unknown.

This sequence was found in a girl aged 5-17 years who was a control in a study of pediatric ulcerative colitis. The rearrangement links TRBV29-1 to TRBJ2-3; 7 nucleotides match TRBD2. Sequencing used gut tissue. The CDR3 reads CSVEWEGVGADTQYF. DNA of the CDR3: TGCAGCGTTGAATGGGAGGGAGTAGGGGCAGATACGCAGTATTTT.